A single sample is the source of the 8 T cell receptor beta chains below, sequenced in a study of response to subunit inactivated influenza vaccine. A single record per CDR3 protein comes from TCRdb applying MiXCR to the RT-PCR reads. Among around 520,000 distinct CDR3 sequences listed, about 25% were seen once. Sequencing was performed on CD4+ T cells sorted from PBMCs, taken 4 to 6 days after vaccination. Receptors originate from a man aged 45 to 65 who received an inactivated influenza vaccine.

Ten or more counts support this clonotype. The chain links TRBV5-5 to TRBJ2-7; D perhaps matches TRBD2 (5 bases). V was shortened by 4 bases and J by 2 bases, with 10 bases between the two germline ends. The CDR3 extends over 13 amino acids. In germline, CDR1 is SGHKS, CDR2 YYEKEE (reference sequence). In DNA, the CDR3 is TGTGCCAGCAGCCGTCCCGGGACCTACGAGCAGTACTTC. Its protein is CASSRPGTYEQYF.

The CDR3 sequence is CASSVSRSREQYF. The CDR3, as DNA: TGCGCCAGCAGCGTAAGTAGGAGTCGCGAGCAGTACTTC. The rearrangement joins TRBV5-1 to TRBJ2-7; D is unresolved. This CDR3 has 13 amino acids. The V and J ends lost 4 bases and 6 bases respectively, with 14 bases between them. The germline V gene has CDR1 SGHRS and CDR2 YFSETQ.

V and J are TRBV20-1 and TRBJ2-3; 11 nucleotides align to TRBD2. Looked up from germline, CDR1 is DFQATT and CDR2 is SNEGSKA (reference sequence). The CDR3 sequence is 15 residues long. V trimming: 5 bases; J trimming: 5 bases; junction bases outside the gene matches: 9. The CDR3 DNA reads TGCAGTGCTGCGGATAGCGGGAGGGCCGGAGATACGCAGTATTTT. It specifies CSAADSGRAGDTQYF.

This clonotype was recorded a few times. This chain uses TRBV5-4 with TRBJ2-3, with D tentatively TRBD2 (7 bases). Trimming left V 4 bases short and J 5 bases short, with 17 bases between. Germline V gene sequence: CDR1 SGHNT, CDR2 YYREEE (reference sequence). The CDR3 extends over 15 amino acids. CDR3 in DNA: TGTGCCAGCAGCGTCGGCGGGGGCCCCCAAGATACGCAGTATTTT. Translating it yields CASSVGGGPQDTQYF. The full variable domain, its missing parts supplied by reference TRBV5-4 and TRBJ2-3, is ETGVTQSPTHLIKTRGQQVTLRCSSQSGHNTVSWYQQALGQGPQFIFQYYREEENGRGNFPPRFSGLQFPNYSSELNVNALELDDSALYLCASSVGGGPQDTQYFGPGTRLTVL.

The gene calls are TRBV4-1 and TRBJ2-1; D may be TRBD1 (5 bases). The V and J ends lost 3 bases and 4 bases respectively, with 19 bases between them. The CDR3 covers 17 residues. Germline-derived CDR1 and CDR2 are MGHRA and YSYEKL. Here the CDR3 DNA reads TGCGCCAGCAGCCAGCCCAAAGAATGGACAAGATACAATGAGCAGTTCTTC. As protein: CASSQPKEWTRYNEQFF.

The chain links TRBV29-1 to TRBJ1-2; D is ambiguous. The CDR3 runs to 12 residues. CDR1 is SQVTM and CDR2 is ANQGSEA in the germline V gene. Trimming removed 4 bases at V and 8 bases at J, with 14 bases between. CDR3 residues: CSVGMADGGYTF. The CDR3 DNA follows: TGCAGCGTTGGCATGGCGGATGGAGGCTACACCTTC. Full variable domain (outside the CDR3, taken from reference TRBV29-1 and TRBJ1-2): SAVISQKPSRDICQRGTSLTIQCQVDSQVTMMFWYRQQPGQSLTLIATANQGSEATYESGFVIDKFPISRPNLTFSTLTVSNMSPEDSSIYLCSVGMADGGYTFGSGTRLTVV.

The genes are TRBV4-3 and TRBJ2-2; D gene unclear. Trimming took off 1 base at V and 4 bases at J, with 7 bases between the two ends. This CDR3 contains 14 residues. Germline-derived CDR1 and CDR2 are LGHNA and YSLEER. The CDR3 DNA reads TGCGCCAGCAGCCAAGTCTACAGCACCGGGGAGCTGTTTTTT. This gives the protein CASSQVYSTGELFF.

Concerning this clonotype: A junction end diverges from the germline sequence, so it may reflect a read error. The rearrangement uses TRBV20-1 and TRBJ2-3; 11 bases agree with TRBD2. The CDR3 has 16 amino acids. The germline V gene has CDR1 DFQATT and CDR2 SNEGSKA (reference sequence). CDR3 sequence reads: CCAPNRLAGSTDTQYF. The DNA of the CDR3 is TGCTGTGCTCCTAACCGACTAGCGGGGAGCACAGATACGCAGTATTTT.